The 17 T cell receptor beta chains given below trace back to one sample, sequenced in a study of CD8 T cells in ankylosing spondylitis. TCRdb called the 5' RACE reads again in MiXCR, with one record for every CDR3 protein. The sample includes fewer than 500,000 distinct CDR3 sequences, about 24% seen only once; the top ten take about 0.9%. Overall study results and limits: It appeared that ankylosing spondylitis blood was characterized by a TCR beta motif of several highly homologous variants.

These TCRs are of unknown antigen specificity. Sequenced material: blood, either unsorted or a sorted T cell fraction (not recorded which). These receptor sequences come from a male donor with ankylosing spondylitis.

The chain joins TRBV5-1 to TRBJ2-2; D not certain. Trimming removed 5 bases at V and 0 bases at J, with 8 bases between. The CDR3 is 14 amino acids. CDR1 and CDR2 (germline): SGHRS, YFSETQ. For the CDR3, the DNA is TGCGCCAGCAGTTGGTTACCGAACACCGGGGAGCTGTTTTTT. It is translated as CASSWLPNTGELFF.

The sample holds many counts of this clonotype. The V call is TRBV6-1, the J call TRBJ1-1, with TRBD1 identical over 7 bases. V was pared by 6 bases and J by 0 bases, with 4 bases of the junction left unmatched. Germline CDR1 reads MNHNS; CDR2 reads SASEGT. CDR3 length: 14 residues. CDR3 DNA sequence: TGTGCCAGCAGACCCGGACAGGTGAACACTGAAGCTTTCTTT. The encoded protein is CASRPGQVNTEAFF.

The chain is built from TRBV2 and TRBJ2-7; D gene ambiguous. Germline V gene lookup returns CDR1 SNHLY and CDR2 FYNNEI. The CDR3 is 13 amino acids. V was clipped by 4 bases and J by 0 bases, with 7 bases between them. The CDR3 DNA reads as TGTGCCAGCAGTGCGGGTGACTCCTACGAGCAGTACTTC. As protein: CASSAGDSYEQYF.

This clonotype has only a few counts. The chain joins TRBV7-2 to TRBJ2-2, with a possible D match to TRBD2 (5 bases). The CDR3 sequence is 15 residues long. Trimming shortened V by 4 bases and J by 2 bases, and 11 bases separated the two germline ends. CDR1 is SGHTA, CDR2 FQGNSA, per germline. This CDR3 reads CASSSRTLNTGELFF. The CDR3 nucleotides read TGTGCCAGCAGCTCCCGGACTCTAAACACCGGGGAGCTGTTTTTT.

The chain joins TRBV6-1 to TRBJ2-1, with TRBD2 matching 7 bases. The CDR3 length is 15 residues. The ends lost 6 bases at V and 9 bases at J; junction bases unmatched: 14. Germline loops: CDR1 MNHNS, CDR2 SASEGT. The CDR3, as DNA: TGTGCCAGCAGGGGGAAGCTGACTAGCTCAGGTGAGCAGTTCTTC. Its protein product is CASRGKLTSSGEQFF.

The chain uses TRBV12-3 or TRBV12-4 and TRBJ2-1, with D unresolved. With 3 bases removed from V and 4 bases from J, the gap between germline ends came to 10 bases. This CDR3 is 14 amino acids long. This CDR3 is CASSLSHLYNEQFF. CDR3 DNA: TGTGCCAGCAGTTTGAGTCATCTGTACAATGAGCAGTTCTTC.

The V gene is TRBV29-1, the J gene TRBJ2-3, with 8 bases identical to TRBD2. The CDR3 has 16 residues. J gave up 0 bases and V 3 bases, and 8 bases lay outside the gene matches. CDR1 SQVTM and CDR2 ANQGSEA come from the germline V gene. In nucleotides, the CDR3 is TGCAGCGTTGAGGCGTACTCTAGCGGGAGCACAGATACGCAGTATTTT. Translating it yields CSVEAYSSGSTDTQYF.

A few counts support this clonotype. The chain combines TRBV2 with TRBJ2-7, with TRBD2 identical over 7 bases. The ends lost 4 bases at V and 7 bases at J; junction bases unmatched: 7. Germline-derived CDR1 and CDR2 are SNHLY and FYNNEI. The CDR3 extends over 13 amino acids. The CDR3 spells CASSVLAAREQYF. The CDR3 coding sequence is TGTGCCAGCAGTGTCCTAGCGGCTAGAGAGCAGTACTTC.

This chain joins TRBV6-5 and TRBJ1-4; D gene uncertain. The germline V gene has CDR1 MNHEY and CDR2 SVGAGI. Trimming shortened V by 0 bases and J by 5 bases, and 7 bases separated the two germline ends. The CDR3 has 14 amino acids. The CDR3 DNA reads as TGTGCCAGCAGTTACTCGACGGGGAATGAAAAACTGTTTTTT. This gives the protein CASSYSTGNEKLFF.

J is TRBJ2-7 and V is TRBV7-2, with D perhaps matching TRBD1 or TRBD2 (5 bases each). This CDR3 has 13 residues. CDR1 and CDR2 (germline): SGHTA, FQGNSA. Trimming removed 4 bases at V and 3 bases at J, with 10 bases between. In DNA form, the CDR3 reads TGTGCCAGCAGCTCATCGGGGCTCTACGAGCAGTACTTC. This sequence encodes CASSSSGLYEQYF.

V gene TRBV5-1 combines with J gene TRBJ1-4; D might be TRBD1 (6 bases). V lost 1 base and J lost 8, with 12 bases in between. In germline, CDR1 is SGHRS, CDR2 YFSETQ. This CDR3 has 14 amino acids. CDR3 amino acids: CASSLPGVEEKLFF. The CDR3 DNA reads TGCGCCAGCAGCTTGCCAGGGGTTGAAGAAAAACTGTTTTTT.

The genes are TRBV29-1 and TRBJ2-7; D ambiguous. V lost 2 bases and J 3 bases, leaving 8 bases between the germline ends. This CDR3 contains 12 residues. Germline V gene sequence: CDR1 SQVTM, CDR2 ANQGSEA. The CDR3 sequence is CSVENWNYEQYV. CDR3 coding DNA: TGCAGCGTTGAAAACTGGAACTACGAGCAGTACGTC.

This clonotype occurred many times. This sequence joins TRBV7-9 and TRBJ1-1; possible D gene TRBD1, 5 bases. There are 14 residues in the CDR3. Trimming took off 5 bases at V and 0 bases at J, with 10 bases between the two ends. The V gene's germline CDR1 is SEHNR and CDR2 FQNEAQ (reference sequence). CDR3 loop: CASSPAGMNTEAFF. The CDR3 region has the DNA TGTGCCAGCAGCCCCGCAGGGATGAACACTGAAGCTTTCTTT. The full variable domain, with the rest looked up from reference TRBV7-9 and TRBJ1-1, is DTGVSQNPRHKITKRGQNVTFRCDPISEHNRLYWYRQTLGQGPEFLTYFQNEAQLEKSRLLSDRFSAERPKGSFSTLEIQRTEQGDSAMYLCASSPAGMNTEAFFGQGTRLTVV.

This chain links TRBV3-1 with TRBJ1-3; 8 bases match TRBD1. The germline gives CDR1 LGHDT, CDR2 YNNKEL (reference sequence). Losses at the gene ends were 5 bases for V and 4 bases for J; bases not matched to a gene: 10. The CDR3 has 16 amino acids. The CDR3 bases are TGTGCCAGCAGCAGGAACAGGGGGTCATTGGGAAACACCATATATTTT. This gives the protein CASSRNRGSLGNTIYF. The whole variable domain, filled in from reference TRBV3-1 and TRBJ1-3, reads DTAVSQTPKYLVTQMGNDKSIKCEQNLGHDTMYWYKQDSKKFLKIMFSYNNKELIINETVPNRFSPKSPDKAHLNLHINSLELGDSAVYFCASSRNRGSLGNTIYFGEGSWLTVV.

This clonotype has only a few counts. This chain connects TRBV29-1 to TRBJ2-2; D is possibly TRBD1 or TRBD2 (5 bases each). V shed 7 bases and J shed 1 base, with 13 bases lying between them. Germline lookup yields CDR1 SQVTM and CDR2 ANQGSEA. The CDR3 loop spans 14 amino acids. Written as DNA, the CDR3 is TGCAGCGGAGGTGGGGACCAGAACACCGGGGAGCTGTTTTTT. Protein product: CSGGGDQNTGELFF.

On this clonotype itself: The junction and the germline gene differ at one end; a read error may be behind it. V gene TRBV10-3 combines with J gene TRBJ1-1; tentatively, D is TRBD1 (5 bases). The CDR3 has 13 amino acids. Looked up from germline, CDR1 is ENHRY and CDR2 is SYGVKD. The CDR3 DNA sequence: TGTGCCAGCAGTATGACAGAGAACACTGAAGCTTTCTTT. It encodes CASSMTENTEAFF.

The V call is TRBV29-1, the J call TRBJ2-5; D not certain. CDR1 is SQVTM, CDR2 ANQGSEA, per germline. There are 12 residues in the CDR3. V lost 6 bases and J 5 bases, leaving 13 bases between the germline ends. CDR3 bases: TGCAGCGTAGATTTTACACGGGAGACCCAGTACTTC. Amino acids: CSVDFTRETQYF. Drawing the rest from reference TRBV29-1 and TRBJ2-5, the complete variable domain is SAVISQKPSRDICQRGTSLTIQCQVDSQVTMMFWYRQQPGQSLTLIATANQGSEATYESGFVIDKFPISRPNLTFSTLTVSNMSPEDSSIYLCSVDFTRETQYFGPGTRLLVL.